A single sample gave rise to the 30 T cell receptor beta chains below, sequenced in a study of T cells in Graves' hyperthyroidism and ophthalmopathy. It was RNA transcripts that yielded the amplified TCR beta CDR3 regions. The HTBI primer set was used in a first-round RT-PCR of the TCR CDR3. MiXCR was run by TCRdb on the multiplex PCR reads, yielding one entry per CDR3 protein. The sample contains some 760,000 distinct CDR3 sequences, 12% to 15% of which appear only once. Material: blood. These receptors all come from a woman in her late teens or twenties with Graves' hyperthyroidism.

The genes are TRBV6-5 and TRBJ1-2; 11 bases agree with TRBD1. This CDR3 region has 14 residues. Germline CDR1 is MNHEY and CDR2 is SVGAGI. V shed 0 bases and J 6 bases; nucleotides not matched to a gene: 0. CDR3 nucleotides: TGTGCCAGCAGTTACTCGGACAGGGGGCATGGCTACACCTTC. It translates to CASSYSDRGHGYTF.

The table lists this clonotype with a few counts. This chain joins TRBV2 and TRBJ1-1, with D possibly TRBD1 on 5 matching bases. Trimming stripped 3 bases from V and 5 bases from J, with 13 bases between. The CDR3 runs to 14 residues. The germline V gene has CDR1 SNHLY and CDR2 FYNNEI. The CDR3 spells CASSEDWDETEAFF. The DNA of the CDR3 is TGTGCCAGCAGTGAGGACTGGGACGAGACTGAAGCTTTCTTT.

The rearrangement joins TRBV10-3 to TRBJ2-3; TRBD2 aligns across 13 bases. Germline lookup yields CDR1 ENHRY and CDR2 SYGVKD. The CDR3 totals 15 residues. Trimming at V came to 6 bases and at J to 5 bases, leaving 5 bases not matched to a gene. The CDR3 DNA sequence: TGTGCCATCAGAGGACTAGCGGGAGATGGAGATACGCAGTATTTT. Protein: CAIRGLAGDGDTQYF.

The genes are TRBV18 and TRBJ2-1; 14 bases are a match to TRBD2. J was trimmed by 7 bases and V by 6 bases; bases with no gene match: 2. Germline V lookup: CDR1 KGHSH, CDR2 LQKENI. This CDR3 has 14 residues. CDR3 coding DNA: TGTGCCAGCTCCGGGACTAGCGGGAGAAATGAGCAGTTCTTC. Protein sequence: CASSGTSGRNEQFF. Looking up the rest from reference TRBV18 and TRBJ2-1 gives the full variable domain: NAGVMQNPRHLVRRRGQEARLRCSPMKGHSHVYWYRQLPEEGLKFMVYLQKENIIDESGMPKERFSAEFPKEGPSILRIQQVVRGDSAAYFCASSGTSGRNEQFFGPGTRLTVL.

V and J are TRBV25-1 and TRBJ2-5, with 9 nucleotides matching TRBD1. The J segment lost 1 base and the V segment lost 6 bases, leaving 3 bases of the junction unmatched. This CDR3 has 14 amino acids. The V gene's germline CDR1 is MGHDK and CDR2 SYGVNS. CDR3 DNA sequence: TGTGCCAGCAGCACAGGGGGCCCCCAAGAGACCCAGTACTTC. It encodes CASSTGGPQETQYF. Variable domain in full (rest from reference TRBV25-1 and TRBJ2-5): EADIYQTPRYLVIGTGKKITLECSQTMGHDKMYWYQQDPGMELHLIHYSYGVNSTEKGDLSSESTVSRIRTEHFPLTLESARPSHTSQYLCASSTGGPQETQYFGPGTRLLVL.

In this sample, this clonotype turned up many times. The J gene is TRBJ2-3, the V gene TRBV29-1; D perhaps matches TRBD2 (5 bases). Deletions cut 3 bases from V and 3 bases from J, with 7 bases between. Germline V gives CDR1 SQVTM, CDR2 ANQGSEA. The CDR3 spans 12 residues. CDR3 sequence (DNA): TGCAGCGTTGATCCGGGGACAGATACGCAGTATTTT. It codes for CSVDPGTDTQYF.

This clonotype was seen repeatedly, ten times or more. The gene calls are TRBV13 and TRBJ2-7; 9 bases fit TRBD2. This CDR3 is built from 14 residues. CDR1 and CDR2 (germline): PRHDT, FYEKMQ (reference sequence). With 5 bases clipped from V and 6 bases from J, the junction kept 8 bases outside the gene matches. Here the CDR3 DNA reads TGTGCCAGCAGCGTAGCGGGAGAAAGTCGCGAGCAGTACTTC. Residues: CASSVAGESREQYF. Full variable domain (remainder filled in from reference TRBV13 and TRBJ2-7): AAGVIQSPRHLIKEKRETATLKCYPIPRHDTVYWYQQGPGQDPQFLISFYEKMQSDKGSIPDRFSAQQFSDYHSELNMSSLELGDSALYFCASSVAGESREQYFGPGTRLTVT.

In this sample, this clonotype turned up many times. The CDR3 DNA follows: TGCAGTGCTGCCGCGACAGCTTATGGCTACACCTTC. Translated: CSAAATAYGYTF. The chain employs TRBV20-1 and TRBJ1-2, with D possibly matching TRBD1 (5 bases). This CDR3 spans 12 amino acids. V was cut by 5 bases and J by 5 bases, with 12 bases left in between. Germline CDR1 and CDR2: DFQATT and SNEGSKA (reference sequence).

This clonotype was detected ten times or more. The chain recombines TRBV7-2 with TRBJ2-7; no clear D gene. This CDR3 has 16 amino acids. V lost 0 bases to trimming and J lost 2 bases, with 14 bases between them. Germline V gene data show CDR1 as SGHTA and CDR2 as FQGNSA. The CDR3 DNA follows: TGTGCCAGCAGCTTAGCCGGCCAGGTGAAGGCCTACGAGCAGTACTTC. As protein: CASSLAGQVKAYEQYF.

The count of this clonotype is one. Being one base from a much bigger clone, this may be a read error. This chain joins TRBV20-1 and TRBJ1-1; 8 nucleotides line up with TRBD1. The CDR3 contains 14 residues. Germline CDR1 and CDR2: DFQATT and SNEGSKA (reference sequence). The CDR3 loop is CRARAGQGHTEAFF. The CDR3 coding sequence is TGCAGAGCTAGAGCTGGACAGGGACACACTGAAGCTTTCTTT.

This clonotype was seen a handful of times. The gene calls are TRBV25-1 and TRBJ2-5; D is possibly TRBD1 (5 bases). Deletions cut 3 bases from V and 1 base from J, with 12 bases between. Per germline, CDR1 MGHDK and CDR2 SYGVNS. There are 15 residues in the CDR3. This chain's CDR3 is CASSDLARVQETQYF. CDR3 bases: TGTGCCAGCAGTGATCTTGCCAGGGTCCAAGAGACCCAGTACTTC.

This clonotype came up many times. The chain employs TRBV6-2 or TRBV6-3 and TRBJ2-2; D is unresolved. Germline V gene lookup returns CDR1 MNHEY and CDR2 SVGEGT. V was shortened by 5 bases and J by 0 bases, with 4 bases between the two germline ends. CDR3 length equals 13 residues. The CDR3 loop reads CASSDTNTGELFF. For the CDR3, the DNA is TGTGCCAGCAGTGATACGAACACCGGGGAGCTGTTTTTT.

This clonotype showed up just a few times. The rearrangement joins TRBV6-1 to TRBJ2-3; 11 nucleotides match TRBD2. Germline lookup yields CDR1 MNHNS and CDR2 SASEGT. The CDR3 loop spans 19 amino acids. V lost 1 base, J lost 0 bases, and 9 bases stayed unmatched. The chain's CDR3 is CASSEGGLAGGLSTDTQYF. The CDR3, as DNA: TGTGCCAGCAGTGAAGGAGGGCTAGCGGGAGGCCTAAGCACAGATACGCAGTATTTT.

This clonotype was observed a few times. This chain links TRBV11-2 with TRBJ1-4; D gene ambiguous. V gave up 3 bases and J gave up 5 bases, with 13 bases separating them. Per germline, CDR1 SGHAT and CDR2 FQNNGV. This CDR3 has 15 amino acids. The CDR3 is CASSFHSSYNEKLFF. The CDR3 DNA is TGTGCCAGCAGCTTCCACAGTTCTTACAATGAAAAACTGTTTTTT.

At least ten counts were recorded for this clonotype. The chain combines TRBV7-2 with TRBJ2-5; weak D call: TRBD1 (6 bases). Germline V gives CDR1 SGHTA, CDR2 FQGNSA. This CDR3 region has 13 residues. V was clipped by 6 bases and J by 10 bases, with 18 bases between them. DNA for the CDR3: TGTGCCAGCAGGGACAGATACAGGGAAGGCCAGTACTTC. Translated, it gives CASRDRYREGQYF.

This clonotype has more than one count but fewer than ten. The V gene is TRBV14, the J gene TRBJ2-7; 12 bases agree with TRBD2. Germline CDR1 and CDR2: SGHDN and FVKESK. V was pared by 4 bases and J by 4 bases, with 5 bases of the junction left unmatched. The CDR3 contains 15 residues. As DNA, the CDR3 is TGTGCCAGCAGCCCGACTAGCGGGAGAAGTTACGAGCAGTACTTC. Translation: CASSPTSGRSYEQYF.

This clonotype was observed many times. The chain has TRBV18 and TRBJ1-2; TRBD1 might be the D (5 bases). This CDR3 region has 13 residues. Germline V lookup: CDR1 KGHSH, CDR2 LQKENI. The V end lost 5 bases, the J end lost 4 bases, and 11 bases lay between the germline ends. CDR3 region: CASSTPGSYGYTF. The CDR3 region has the DNA TGTGCCAGCTCAACTCCAGGGTCCTATGGCTACACCTTC. Combining the CDR3 with reference TRBV18 and TRBJ1-2 gives the whole variable domain NAGVMQNPRHLVRRRGQEARLRCSPMKGHSHVYWYRQLPEEGLKFMVYLQKENIIDESGMPKERFSAEFPKEGPSILRIQQVVRGDSAAYFCASSTPGSYGYTFGSGTRLTVV.

This clonotype was seen at least ten times. This chain joins TRBV2 and TRBJ2-3; perhaps TRBD1 as D (5 bases). Per the germline V gene, CDR1 is SNHLY and CDR2 is FYNNEI. V dropped 1 base and J dropped 2 bases, with 13 bases sitting between them. The CDR3 sequence is 16 residues long. The CDR3: CASSEERQGVTDTQYF. DNA of the CDR3: TGTGCCAGCAGTGAAGAGAGGCAGGGCGTCACAGATACGCAGTATTTT.

CDR3 sequence reads: CASSDHPLAARDEQYF. The DNA of the CDR3 is TGTGCCAGCAGTGACCATCCACTAGCGGCTCGCGACGAGCAGTACTTC. The chain combines TRBV6-2 or TRBV6-3 with TRBJ2-7; 8 bases are shared with TRBD2. Looked up from germline, CDR1 is MNHEY and CDR2 is SVGEGT. This CDR3 is built from 16 residues. The V and J ends lost 5 bases and 5 bases, in that order; junction bases with no gene match: 14.

The table lists this clonotype with many counts. The genes are TRBV20-1 and TRBJ2-7, with D possibly TRBD2 on 5 matching bases. The germline V gene encodes CDR1 DFQATT and CDR2 SNEGSKA (reference sequence). The CDR3 totals 11 residues. V was clipped by 8 bases and J by 3 bases, with 11 bases between them. The CDR3 here is CSTLGGYEQYF. The CDR3 nucleotides read TGCAGTACCCTAGGAGGCTACGAGCAGTACTTC.

This clonotype has at least ten counts. This sequence joins TRBV2 and TRBJ2-7; perhaps D is TRBD1 or TRBD2 (5 bases each). With 5 bases removed from V and 0 bases from J, the gap between germline ends came to 14 bases. This CDR3 is built from 15 residues. Per germline, CDR1 SNHLY and CDR2 FYNNEI. The CDR3 bases are TGTGCCAGCAGTCCCCGGGACGGTCCCTCCTACGAGCAGTACTTC. Protein product: CASSPRDGPSYEQYF.

The table lists this clonotype with a few counts. The gene calls are TRBV18 and TRBJ2-1; 8 positions agree with TRBD2. CDR1 is KGHSH and CDR2 is LQKENI in the germline V gene. The V gene end was trimmed by 3 bases and the J gene end by 1 base; junction bases not matched to a gene: 2. The CDR3 is made up of 15 amino acids. CDR3 region: CASSPIAGSYNEQFF. The CDR3 coding sequence is TGTGCCAGCTCACCCATAGCGGGGTCCTACAATGAGCAGTTCTTC.

The chain uses TRBV9 and TRBJ1-1, with D possibly TRBD1 on 5 matching bases. Trimming pared 4 bases from V and 0 bases from J, leaving 16 bases between. The CDR3 contains 16 residues. Germline V gives CDR1 SGDLS, CDR2 YYNGEE. The CDR3 nucleotides are TGTGCCAGCAGCCCCTCAGGGATTTACATGAACACTGAAGCTTTCTTT. As protein: CASSPSGIYMNTEAFF.

V gene TRBV20-1 combines with J gene TRBJ1-2; D is undetermined. The CDR3 covers 13 residues. Trimming removed 2 bases from V and 7 bases from J, with 14 bases in between. CDR1 DFQATT and CDR2 SNEGSKA come from the germline V gene (reference sequence). In DNA form, the CDR3 reads TGCAGTGCTAGATTGGTCGGGCGGGGTGGCTACACCTTC. The encoded protein is CSARLVGRGGYTF.

Only one count was recorded for this clonotype. Since the CDR3 does not end with the conserved phenylalanine or tryptophan, this likely comes from a read error. V gene TRBV5-4 combines with J gene TRBJ1-4, with D maybe TRBD1 (5 bases). Germline lookup yields CDR1 SGHNT and CDR2 YYREEE (reference sequence). V dropped 4 bases and J dropped 0 bases, with 10 bases sitting between them. This CDR3 has 15 amino acids. The CDR3: CASSRTTATNEKLFI. The CDR3 region has the DNA TGTGCCAGCAGCCGGACGACAGCAACTAATGAAAAACTGTTTATT.

This chain joins TRBV28 and TRBJ1-3, with D maybe TRBD1 (5 bases). The CDR3 spans 15 residues. V was pared by 4 bases and J by 0 bases, with 10 bases between. The V gene's germline CDR1 is MDHEN and CDR2 SYDVKM. CDR3 coding DNA: TGTGCCAGCAGTTCTGGGGGTGGCTCTGGAAACACCATATATTTT. It specifies CASSSGGGSGNTIYF.

Points on this clonotype: Since no conserved phenylalanine or tryptophan closes the CDR3, a read error is the likely cause. The rearrangement uses TRBV11-2 and TRBJ2-1, with no clear D. Germline-derived CDR1 and CDR2 are SGHAT and FQNNGV. This CDR3 has 15 amino acids. The CDR3 bases are TGCGCCGCCAGCTTATTGATTAGCTCCTACAATGAGCAGTTCATC. It translates to CAASLLISSYNEQFI.

There are a few counts of this clonotype. The chain is built from TRBV12-3 or TRBV12-4 and TRBJ2-2; 7 bases are a match to TRBD2. V shed 10 bases and J 10 bases; nucleotides not matched to a gene: 12. The length of the CDR3 is 13 residues. The DNA of the CDR3 is TGTGCCACCACCGTAGCGGGTCAGCCGGAGCTGTTTTTT. Protein product: CATTVAGQPELFF.

The table lists this clonotype with many counts. The chain recombines TRBV11-2 with TRBJ2-1, with 7 positions matching TRBD2. CDR1 SGHAT and CDR2 FQNNGV come from the germline V gene. This CDR3 is 16 amino acids long. J was trimmed by 7 bases and V by 1 base; bases with no gene match: 10. This chain's CDR3 is CASSLGLAVSENEQFF. CDR3 nucleotides: TGTGCCAGCAGCTTAGGTCTAGCGGTATCAGAGAATGAGCAGTTCTTC. Full variable domain (rest looked up from reference TRBV11-2 and TRBJ2-1): EAGVAQSPRYKIIEKRQSVAFWCNPISGHATLYWYQQILGQGPKLLIQFQNNGVVDDSQLPKDRFSAERLKGVDSTLKIQPAKLEDSAVYLCASSLGLAVSENEQFFGPGTRLTVL.

This clonotype was counted ten times or more. V and J are TRBV7-8 and TRBJ2-7; no definite D call. Trimming took 3 bases from V and 1 from J, leaving 13 bases between them. CDR1 and CDR2 (germline): SGHVS, FQNEAQ. CDR3 size: 15 residues. The CDR3 sequence: CASSFSVVPSYEQYF. The CDR3 DNA reads as TGTGCCAGCAGCTTCTCGGTGGTCCCTTCCTACGAGCAGTACTTC.